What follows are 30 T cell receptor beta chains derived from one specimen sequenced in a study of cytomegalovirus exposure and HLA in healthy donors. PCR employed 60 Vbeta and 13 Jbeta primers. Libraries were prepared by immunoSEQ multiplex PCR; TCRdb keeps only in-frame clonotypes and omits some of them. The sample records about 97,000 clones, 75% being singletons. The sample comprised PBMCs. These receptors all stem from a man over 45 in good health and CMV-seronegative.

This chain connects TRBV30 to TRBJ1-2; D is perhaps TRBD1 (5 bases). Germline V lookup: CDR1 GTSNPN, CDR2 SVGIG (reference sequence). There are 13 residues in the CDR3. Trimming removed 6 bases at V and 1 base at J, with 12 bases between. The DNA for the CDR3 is TGTGCCTGTTCTTCGACAGTTAACTATGGCTACACCTTC. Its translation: CACSSTVNYGYTF. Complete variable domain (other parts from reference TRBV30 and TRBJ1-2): SQTIHQWPATLVQPVGSPLSLECTVEGTSNPNLYWYRQAAGRGLQLLFYSVGIGQISSEVPQNLSASRPQDRQFILSSKKLLLSDSGFYLCACSSTVNYGYTFGSGTRLTVV.

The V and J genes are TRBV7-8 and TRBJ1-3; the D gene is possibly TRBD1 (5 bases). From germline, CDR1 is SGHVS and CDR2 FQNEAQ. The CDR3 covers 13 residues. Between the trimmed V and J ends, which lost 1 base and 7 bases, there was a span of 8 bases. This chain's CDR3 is CASSLGGGNTIYF. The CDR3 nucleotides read TGTGCCAGCAGCTTAGGTGGGGGGAACACCATATATTTT.

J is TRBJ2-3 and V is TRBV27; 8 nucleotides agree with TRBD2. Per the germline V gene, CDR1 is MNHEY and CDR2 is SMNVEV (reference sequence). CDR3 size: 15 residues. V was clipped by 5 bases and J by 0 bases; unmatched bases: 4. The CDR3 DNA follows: TGTGCCAGCAGTGTAAGCGGGAGCAGCACAGATACGCAGTATTTT. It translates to CASSVSGSSTDTQYF.

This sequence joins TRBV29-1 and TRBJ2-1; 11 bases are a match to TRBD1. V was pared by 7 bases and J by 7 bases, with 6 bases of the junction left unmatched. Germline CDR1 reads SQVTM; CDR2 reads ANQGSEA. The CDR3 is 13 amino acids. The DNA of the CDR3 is TGCAGCGCTGAGGGACAGGGGGTTAATGAGCAGTTCTTC. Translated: CSAEGQGVNEQFF.

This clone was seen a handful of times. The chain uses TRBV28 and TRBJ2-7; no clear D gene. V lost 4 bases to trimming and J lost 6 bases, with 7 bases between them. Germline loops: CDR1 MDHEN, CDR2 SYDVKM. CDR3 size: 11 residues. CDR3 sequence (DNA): TGTGCCAGCAGTTCCCCTCGCGAGCAGTACTTC. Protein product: CASSSPREQYF.

The CDR3 bases are TGTGCCAGCAGCTCCCGGACAGGCCCGAGCTCTGGAAACACCATATATTTT. Protein: CASSSRTGPSSGNTIYF. The gene calls are TRBV11-2 and TRBJ1-3; 7 nucleotides align to TRBD1. Looked up from germline, CDR1 is SGHAT and CDR2 is FQNNGV. The CDR3 length is 17 residues. With V trimmed by 4 bases and J by 0 bases, 9 bases remained unmatched.

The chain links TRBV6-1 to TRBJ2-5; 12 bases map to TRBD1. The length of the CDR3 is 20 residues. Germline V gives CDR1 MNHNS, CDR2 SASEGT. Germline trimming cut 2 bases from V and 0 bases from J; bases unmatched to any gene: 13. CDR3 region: CASSESGLGQGAPYQETQYF. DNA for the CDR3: TGTGCCAGCAGTGAATCAGGCTTGGGACAGGGGGCCCCGTACCAAGAGACCCAGTACTTC.

DNA of the CDR3: TGTGCCAGCAGTACCAGGGGAATGAACACTGAAGCTTTCTTT. It encodes CASSTRGMNTEAFF. V is TRBV6-1 and J is TRBJ1-1, with D possibly TRBD1 on 6 matching bases. The germline gives CDR1 MNHNS, CDR2 SASEGT. The germline V and J ends were trimmed by 5 bases and 0 bases, with 10 bases remaining between them. The CDR3 contains 14 residues.

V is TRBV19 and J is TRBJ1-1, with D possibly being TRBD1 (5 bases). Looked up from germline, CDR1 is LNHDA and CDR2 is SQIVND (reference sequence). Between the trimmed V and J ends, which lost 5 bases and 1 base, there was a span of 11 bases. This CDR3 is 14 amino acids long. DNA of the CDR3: TGTGCCAGTAGTCTAAAGGGGTCGAACACTGAAGCTTTCTTT. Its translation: CASSLKGSNTEAFF.

CDR3 protein: CASTFVSNQPQHF. The CDR3 DNA reads TGTGCCAGCACCTTCGTTAGCAATCAGCCCCAGCATTTT. The chain employs TRBV6-6 and TRBJ1-5; D is ambiguous. The CDR3 has 13 residues. Germline-derived CDR1 and CDR2 are MNHNY and SVGAGI (reference sequence). With 7 bases removed from V and 0 bases from J, the gap between germline ends came to 7 bases.

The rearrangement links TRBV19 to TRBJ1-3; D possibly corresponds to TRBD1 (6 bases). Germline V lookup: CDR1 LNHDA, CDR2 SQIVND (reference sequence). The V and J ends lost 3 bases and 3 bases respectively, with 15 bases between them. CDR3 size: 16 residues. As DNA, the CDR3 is TGTGCCAGTAGTATGGTCAGCGAGGACAGTGGAAACACCATATATTTT. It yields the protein CASSMVSEDSGNTIYF.

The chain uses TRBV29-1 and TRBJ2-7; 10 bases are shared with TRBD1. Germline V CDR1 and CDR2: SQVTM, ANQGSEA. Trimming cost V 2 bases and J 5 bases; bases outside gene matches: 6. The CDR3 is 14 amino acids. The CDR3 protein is CSVERDRGVHEQYF. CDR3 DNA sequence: TGCAGCGTTGAACGGGACAGGGGAGTGCACGAGCAGTACTTC.

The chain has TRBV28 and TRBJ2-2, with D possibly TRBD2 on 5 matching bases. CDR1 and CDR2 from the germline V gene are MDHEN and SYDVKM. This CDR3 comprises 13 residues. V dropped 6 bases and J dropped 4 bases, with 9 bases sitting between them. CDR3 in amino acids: CASREDSTGELFF. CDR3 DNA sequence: TGTGCCAGCAGGGAGGATAGCACCGGGGAGCTGTTTTTT.

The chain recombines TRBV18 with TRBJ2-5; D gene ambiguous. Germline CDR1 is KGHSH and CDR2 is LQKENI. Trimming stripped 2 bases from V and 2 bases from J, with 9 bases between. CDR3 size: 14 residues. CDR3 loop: CASSPGQKQETQYF. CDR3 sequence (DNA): TGTGCCAGCTCACCAGGGCAGAAGCAAGAGACCCAGTACTTC.

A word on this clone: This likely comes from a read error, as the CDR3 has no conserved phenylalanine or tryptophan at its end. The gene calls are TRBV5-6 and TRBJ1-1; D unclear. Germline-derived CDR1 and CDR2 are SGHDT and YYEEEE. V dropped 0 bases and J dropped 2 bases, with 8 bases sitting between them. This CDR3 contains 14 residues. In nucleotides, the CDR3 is TGTGCCAGCAGCTTGGAACAGTTAAACACTGAAGCTTTCCTT. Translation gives CASSLEQLNTEAFL.

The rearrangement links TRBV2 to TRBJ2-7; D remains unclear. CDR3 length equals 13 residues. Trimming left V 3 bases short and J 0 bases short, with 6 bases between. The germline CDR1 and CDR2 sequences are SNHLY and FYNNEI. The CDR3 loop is CASSDGYSYEQYF. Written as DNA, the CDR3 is TGTGCCAGCAGTGACGGGTACTCCTACGAGCAGTACTTC.

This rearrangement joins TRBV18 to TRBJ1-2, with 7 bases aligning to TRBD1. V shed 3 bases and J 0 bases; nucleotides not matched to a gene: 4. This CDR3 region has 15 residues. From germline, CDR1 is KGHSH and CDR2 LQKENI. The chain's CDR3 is CASSPKGTANYGYTF. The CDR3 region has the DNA TGTGCCAGCTCACCCAAGGGGACAGCTAACTATGGCTACACCTTC. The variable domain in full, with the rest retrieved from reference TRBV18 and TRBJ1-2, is NAGVMQNPRHLVRRRGQEARLRCSPMKGHSHVYWYRQLPEEGLKFMVYLQKENIIDESGMPKERFSAEFPKEGPSILRIQQVVRGDSAAYFCASSPKGTANYGYTFGSGTRLTVV.

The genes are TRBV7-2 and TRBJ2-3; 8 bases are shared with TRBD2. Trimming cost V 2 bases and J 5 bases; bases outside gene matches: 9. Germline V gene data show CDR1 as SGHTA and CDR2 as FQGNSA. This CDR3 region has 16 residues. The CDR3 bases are TGTGCCAGCAGCTTAAGAGCGGGAGTGTCGGGAGATACGCAGTATTTT. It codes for CASSLRAGVSGDTQYF.

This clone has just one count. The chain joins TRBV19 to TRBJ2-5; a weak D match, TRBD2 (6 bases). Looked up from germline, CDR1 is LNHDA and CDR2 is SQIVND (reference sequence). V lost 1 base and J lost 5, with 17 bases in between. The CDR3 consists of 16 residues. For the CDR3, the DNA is TGTGCCAGTAGTATAGGCAGCAGGGACTGGGGGGAGACCCAGTACTTC. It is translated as CASSIGSRDWGETQYF.

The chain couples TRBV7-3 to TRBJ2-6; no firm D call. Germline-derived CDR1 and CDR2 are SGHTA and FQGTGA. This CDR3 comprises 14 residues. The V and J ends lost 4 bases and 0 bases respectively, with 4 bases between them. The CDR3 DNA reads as TGTGCCAGCAGCTACAGCTCTGGGGCCAACGTCCTGACTTTC. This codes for CASSYSSGANVLTF.

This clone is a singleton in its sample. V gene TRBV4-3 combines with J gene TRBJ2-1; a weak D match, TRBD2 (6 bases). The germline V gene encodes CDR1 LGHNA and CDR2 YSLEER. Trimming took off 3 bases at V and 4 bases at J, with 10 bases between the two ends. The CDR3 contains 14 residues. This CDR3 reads CASSQEGEYNEQFF. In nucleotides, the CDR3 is TGCGCCAGCAGCCAGGAGGGAGAGTACAATGAGCAGTTCTTC.

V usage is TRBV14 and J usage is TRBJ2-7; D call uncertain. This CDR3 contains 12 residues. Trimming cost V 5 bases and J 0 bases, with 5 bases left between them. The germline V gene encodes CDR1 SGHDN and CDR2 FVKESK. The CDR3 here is CASSSSSYEQYF. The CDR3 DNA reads TGTGCCAGCAGCTCGAGCTCCTACGAGCAGTACTTC.

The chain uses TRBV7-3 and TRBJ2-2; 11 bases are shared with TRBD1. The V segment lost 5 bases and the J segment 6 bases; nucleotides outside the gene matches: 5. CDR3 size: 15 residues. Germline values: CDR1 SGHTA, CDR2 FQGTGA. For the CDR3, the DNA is TGTGCCAGCAGCCCCGGGACAGGGGGGGCCGGGGAGCTGTTTTTT. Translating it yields CASSPGTGGAGELFF.

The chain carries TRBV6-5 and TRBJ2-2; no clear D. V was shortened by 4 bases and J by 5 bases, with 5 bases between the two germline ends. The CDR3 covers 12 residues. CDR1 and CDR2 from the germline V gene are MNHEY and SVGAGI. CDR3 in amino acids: CASSSPTGELFF. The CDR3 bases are TGTGCCAGCAGTTCCCCGACCGGGGAGCTGTTTTTT.

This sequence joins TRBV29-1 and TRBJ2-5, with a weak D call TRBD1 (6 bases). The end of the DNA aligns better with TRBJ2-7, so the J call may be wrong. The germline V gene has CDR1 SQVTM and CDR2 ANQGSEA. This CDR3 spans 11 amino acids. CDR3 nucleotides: TGCAGCGTTGGGGACAACTACGAGCAGTACTTC. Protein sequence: CSVGDNYEQYF.

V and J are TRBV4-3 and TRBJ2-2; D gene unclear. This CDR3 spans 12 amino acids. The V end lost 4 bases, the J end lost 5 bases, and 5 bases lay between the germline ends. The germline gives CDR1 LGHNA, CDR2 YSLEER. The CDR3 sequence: CASSPRTGELFF. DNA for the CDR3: TGCGCCAGCAGCCCCCGGACCGGGGAGCTGTTTTTT.

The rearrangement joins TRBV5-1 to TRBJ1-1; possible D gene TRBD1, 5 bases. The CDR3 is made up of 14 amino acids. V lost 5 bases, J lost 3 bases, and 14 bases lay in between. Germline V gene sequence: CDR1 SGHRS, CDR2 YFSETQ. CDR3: CASRPGGGDTEAFF. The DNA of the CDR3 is TGCGCCAGCAGACCGGGTGGGGGGGACACTGAAGCTTTCTTT.

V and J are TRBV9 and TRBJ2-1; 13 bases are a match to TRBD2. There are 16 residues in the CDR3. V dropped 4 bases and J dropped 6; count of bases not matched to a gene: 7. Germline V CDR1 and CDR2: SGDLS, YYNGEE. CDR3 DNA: TGTGCCAGCAGCTTGCCCCGGACTAGCGGGAGCAATGAGCAGTTCTTC. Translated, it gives CASSLPRTSGSNEQFF.

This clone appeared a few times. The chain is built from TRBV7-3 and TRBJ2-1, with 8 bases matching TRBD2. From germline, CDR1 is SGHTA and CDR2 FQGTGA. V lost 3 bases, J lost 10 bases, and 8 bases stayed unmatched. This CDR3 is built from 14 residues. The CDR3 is CASSFSGSTGEQFF. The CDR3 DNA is TGTGCCAGCAGCTTCAGCGGGAGCACGGGAGAGCAGTTCTTC.

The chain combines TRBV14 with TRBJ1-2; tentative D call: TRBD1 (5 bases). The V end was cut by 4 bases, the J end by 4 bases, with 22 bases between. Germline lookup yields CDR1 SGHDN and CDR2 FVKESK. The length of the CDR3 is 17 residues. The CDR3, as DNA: TGTGCCAGCAGCCCCCCGGGCAGAAGGGGCGGCAGCTATGGCTACACCTTC. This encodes CASSPPGRRGGSYGYTF.